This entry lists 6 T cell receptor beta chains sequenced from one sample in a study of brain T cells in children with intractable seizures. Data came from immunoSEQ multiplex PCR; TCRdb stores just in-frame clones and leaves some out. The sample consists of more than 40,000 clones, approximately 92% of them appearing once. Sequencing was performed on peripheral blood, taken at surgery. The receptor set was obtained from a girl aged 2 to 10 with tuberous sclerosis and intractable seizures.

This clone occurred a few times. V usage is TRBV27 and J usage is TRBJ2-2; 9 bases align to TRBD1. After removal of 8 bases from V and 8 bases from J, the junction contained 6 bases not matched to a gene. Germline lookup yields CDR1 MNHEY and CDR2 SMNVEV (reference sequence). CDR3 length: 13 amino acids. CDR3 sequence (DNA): TGTGCCAGCCAACAGGGGGCGAAGGGGGAGCTGTTTTTT. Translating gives CASQQGAKGELFF.

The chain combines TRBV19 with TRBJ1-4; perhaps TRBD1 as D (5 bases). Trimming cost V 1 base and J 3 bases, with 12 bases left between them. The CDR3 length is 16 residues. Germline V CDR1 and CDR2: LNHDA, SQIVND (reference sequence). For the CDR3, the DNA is TGTGCCAGTAGTATAGGACGACAGTGTGCTAATGAAAAACTGTTTTTT. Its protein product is CASSIGRQCANEKLFF. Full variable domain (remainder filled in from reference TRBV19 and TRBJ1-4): DGGITQSPKYLFRKEGQNVTLSCEQNLNHDAMYWYRQDPGQGLRLIYYSQIVNDFQKGDIAEGYSVSREKKESFPLTVTSAQKNPTAFYLCASSIGRQCANEKLFFGSGTQLSVL.

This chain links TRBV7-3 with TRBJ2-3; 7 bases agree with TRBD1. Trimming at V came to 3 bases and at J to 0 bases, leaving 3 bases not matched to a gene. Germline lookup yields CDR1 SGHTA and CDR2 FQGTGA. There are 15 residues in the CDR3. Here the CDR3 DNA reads TGTGCCAGCAGCTTGGGACAGTTGAGCACAGATACGCAGTATTTT. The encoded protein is CASSLGQLSTDTQYF.

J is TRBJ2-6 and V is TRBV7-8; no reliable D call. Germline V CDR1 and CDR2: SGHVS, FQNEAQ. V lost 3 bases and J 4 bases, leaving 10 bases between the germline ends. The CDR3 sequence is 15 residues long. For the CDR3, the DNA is TGTGCCAGCAGCTTGACTTTGTCCGGGGCCAACGTCCTGACTTTC. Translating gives CASSLTLSGANVLTF.

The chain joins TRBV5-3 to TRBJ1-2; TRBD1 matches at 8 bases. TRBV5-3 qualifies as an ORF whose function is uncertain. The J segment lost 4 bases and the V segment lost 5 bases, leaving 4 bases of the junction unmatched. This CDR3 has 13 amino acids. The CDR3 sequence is CARSRQGTYGYTF. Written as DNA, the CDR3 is TGTGCCAGAAGTCGACAGGGGACCTATGGCTACACCTTC.

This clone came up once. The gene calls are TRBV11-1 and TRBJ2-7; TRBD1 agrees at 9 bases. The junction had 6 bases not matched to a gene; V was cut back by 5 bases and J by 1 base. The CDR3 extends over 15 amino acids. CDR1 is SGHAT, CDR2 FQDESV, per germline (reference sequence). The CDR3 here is CASSPTGGASYEQYF. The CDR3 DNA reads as TGTGCCAGCAGCCCTACAGGGGGCGCGTCCTACGAGCAGTACTTC.